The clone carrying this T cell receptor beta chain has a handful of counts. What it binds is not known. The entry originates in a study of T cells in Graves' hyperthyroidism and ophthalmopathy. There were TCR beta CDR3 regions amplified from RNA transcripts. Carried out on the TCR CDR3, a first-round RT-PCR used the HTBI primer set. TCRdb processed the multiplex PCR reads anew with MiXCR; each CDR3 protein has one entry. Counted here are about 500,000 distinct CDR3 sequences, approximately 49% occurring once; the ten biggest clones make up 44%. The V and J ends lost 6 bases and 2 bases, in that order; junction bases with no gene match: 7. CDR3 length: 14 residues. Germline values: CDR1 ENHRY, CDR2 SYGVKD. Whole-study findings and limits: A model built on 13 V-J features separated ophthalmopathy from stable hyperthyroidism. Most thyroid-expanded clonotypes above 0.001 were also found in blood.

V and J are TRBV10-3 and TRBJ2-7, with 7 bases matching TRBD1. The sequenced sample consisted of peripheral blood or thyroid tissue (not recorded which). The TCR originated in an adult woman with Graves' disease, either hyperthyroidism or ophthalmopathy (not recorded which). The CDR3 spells CAIRGDSSTYEQYF. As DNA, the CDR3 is TGTGCCATCAGGGGGGACAGCTCGACCTACGAGCAGTACTTC.